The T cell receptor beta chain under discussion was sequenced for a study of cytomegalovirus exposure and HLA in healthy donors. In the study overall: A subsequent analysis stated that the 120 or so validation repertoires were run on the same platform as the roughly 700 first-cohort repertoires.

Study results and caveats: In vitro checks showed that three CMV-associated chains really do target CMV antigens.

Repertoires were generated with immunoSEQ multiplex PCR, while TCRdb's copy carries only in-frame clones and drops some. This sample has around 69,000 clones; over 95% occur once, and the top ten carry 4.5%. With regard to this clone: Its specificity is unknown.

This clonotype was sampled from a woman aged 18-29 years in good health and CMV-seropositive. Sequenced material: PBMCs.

The DNA of the CDR3 is TGTGCCAGTAGTATTGGTAGCGGGAGATTAGAGACCCAGTACTTC. It codes for CASSIGSGRLETQYF. The J gene is TRBJ2-5, the V gene TRBV19, with 9 nucleotides matching TRBD2. V lost 3 bases to trimming and J lost 4 bases; unmatched junction nucleotides: 6. This CDR3 contains 15 residues. Germline-derived CDR1 and CDR2 are LNHDA and SQIVND (reference sequence).